The 10 T cell receptor beta chains below come from one sample, sequenced in a study of early T cells in non-severe SARS-CoV-2 infection. TCRdb re-called the 5' RACE reads with MiXCR, one entry per CDR3 protein. The sample consists of approximately 30,000 distinct CDR3 sequences, roughly 3.9% of them appearing once. The sequenced sample was whole blood. The receptor set was obtained from an adult who was a healthcare worker with PCR-confirmed SARS-CoV-2 infection or an uninfected control (not recorded which).

The CDR3 protein is CASSLTGAPNQPQHF. The CDR3 DNA reads TGTGCCAGCAGCCTAACAGGGGCCCCCAATCAGCCCCAGCATTTT. This sequence joins TRBV5-6 and TRBJ1-5, with 7 bases matching TRBD1. Germline-derived CDR1 and CDR2 are SGHDT and YYEEEE. V trimming: 4 bases; J trimming: 3 bases; junction bases outside the gene matches: 7. The CDR3 sequence is 15 residues long.

This clonotype was counted at least ten times. The CDR3 sequence is CATSRPGRASGTSDTQYF. As DNA, the CDR3 is TGTGCCACCAGCAGACCCGGGAGAGCTAGCGGGACGTCAGATACGCAGTATTTT. This sequence joins TRBV15 and TRBJ2-3; 9 bases align to TRBD2. The V gene end was trimmed by 2 bases and the J gene end by 4 bases; junction bases not matched to a gene: 13. CDR1 LNHNV and CDR2 YYDKDF come from the germline V gene (reference sequence). The CDR3 runs to 18 residues.

This clonotype was recorded many times. The chain is built from TRBV7-2 and TRBJ2-3, with 7 bases lining up with TRBD2. The CDR3 totals 14 residues. V dropped 6 bases and J dropped 0; count of bases not matched to a gene: 3. Germline CDR1 is SGHTA and CDR2 is FQGNSA. The CDR3 DNA is TGTGCCAGCAGTCGCGGGGGAAGCACAGATACGCAGTATTTT. It is translated as CASSRGGSTDTQYF.

This clonotype was seen at least ten times. This rearrangement joins TRBV25-1 to TRBJ1-4, with 8 nucleotides matching TRBD1. Germline values: CDR1 MGHDK, CDR2 SYGVNS. The V gene end was trimmed by 3 bases and the J gene end by 8 bases; junction bases not matched to a gene: 8. The CDR3 runs 15 residues. CDR3 sequence (DNA): TGTGCCAGCAGTGAGATCGACAGGGGACGGGAAAAACTGTTTTTT. Its protein product is CASSEIDRGREKLFF.

This clonotype is termed medium-sized (0.01 to 0.1%). V and J are TRBV5-1 and TRBJ1-6; D is ambiguous. CDR1 is SGHRS and CDR2 is YFSETQ in the germline V gene. The CDR3 is 14 amino acids. Trimming removed 0 bases at V and 5 bases at J, with 6 bases between. CDR3 residues: CASSLGADNSPLHF. The CDR3, as DNA: TGCGCCAGCAGCTTGGGGGCCGATAATTCACCCCTCCACTTT.

This clonotype came up many times. This sequence joins TRBV7-2 and TRBJ2-1, with 7 bases lining up with TRBD2. The CDR3 has 17 residues. J was trimmed by 2 bases and V by 1 base; bases with no gene match: 8. Germline loops: CDR1 SGHTA, CDR2 FQGNSA. CDR3 in amino acids: CASSLGYREVAYNEQFF. CDR3 bases: TGTGCCAGCAGCTTAGGGTATCGGGAGGTAGCCTACAATGAGCAGTTCTTC.

At least ten counts were recorded for this clonotype. CDR3 amino acids: CAWKNPRGELFF. CDR3 sequence (DNA): TGTGCCTGGAAAAATCCCCGCGGGGAGCTGTTTTTT. V is TRBV30 and J is TRBJ2-2; D not resolved. Trimming removed 4 bases at V and 7 bases at J, with 10 bases between. This CDR3 comprises 12 residues. The germline CDR1 and CDR2 sequences are GTSNPN and SVGIG (reference sequence).

Many counts were recorded for this clonotype. The gene calls are TRBV7-2 and TRBJ2-1; D remains unclear. Germline loops: CDR1 SGHTA, CDR2 FQGNSA. Trimming cost V 1 base and J 1 base, with 8 bases left between them. The CDR3 runs 15 residues. In nucleotides, the CDR3 is TGTGCCAGCAGCTTAGGGCTGGGGTCCTACAATGAGCAGTTCTTC. This encodes CASSLGLGSYNEQFF.

This clonotype was detected many times. The chain links TRBV2 to TRBJ2-1; 10 positions agree with TRBD2. The CDR3 is 15 amino acids. Germline CDR1 SNHLY, CDR2 FYNNEI. The trim removed 6 bases at V and 8 bases at J, leaving 10 bases unmatched. The CDR3 DNA sequence: TGTGCCAGCAGGGCGGGACTAGCGAGGGGGGATGAGCAGTTCTTC. Protein sequence: CASRAGLARGDEQFF.

The chain links TRBV6-2 or TRBV6-3 to TRBJ2-1, with TRBD2 matching over 7 bases. This CDR3 spans 15 amino acids. The germline V gene encodes CDR1 MNHEY and CDR2 SVGEGT. With 6 bases clipped from V and 3 bases from J, the junction kept 8 bases outside the gene matches. The CDR3 loop is CASSRTSGGYNEQFF. The DNA for the CDR3 is TGTGCCAGCAGCCGGACTAGTGGTGGCTACAATGAGCAGTTCTTC.